The present T cell receptor (beta chain) was sequenced within a study of early T cells in non-severe SARS-CoV-2 infection. The wider study: Chains were unpaired, as sequencing was done on bulk RNA from unsorted whole blood. Whole-study findings and limits: Sequences matched to VDJdb favored anti-spike CD8 responses, while private and CD4 specificities were missed.

This clonotype has ten or more counts. The antigen remains undetermined. Individual cDNA molecules were tagged with unique molecular identifiers. Each CDR3 protein is one row after TCRdb ran MiXCR on the 5' RACE reads. The sample lists 99,000 or so distinct CDR3 sequences; 16% were seen once. The CDR3 covers 14 residues. Germline lookup yields CDR1 LNHDA and CDR2 SQIVND (reference sequence). With 3 bases clipped from V and 5 bases from J, the junction kept 6 bases outside the gene matches. The clonotype originates from an adult who was a healthcare worker with PCR-confirmed SARS-CoV-2 infection or an uninfected control (not recorded which). V and J are TRBV19 and TRBJ2-5, with 7 bases matching TRBD1. Sequencing was performed on whole blood. CDR3 amino acids: CASSIPDRPETQYF. CDR3 nucleotides: TGTGCCAGTAGTATTCCGGACAGGCCGGAGACCCAGTACTTC.